A selection of T cell receptor beta chains follows, all from one sample in a study of beta chain features in type 1 diabetes. Assay: immunoSEQ multiplex PCR; the TCRdb copy retains only in-frame clones and omits some. This sample yields hundreds of thousands of clones, of which roughly an eighth are seen a single time; 0.022% belongs to the top ten. Sequencing was done on a sample of naive CD4+ T cells from blood. These receptors all come from a man between 18 and 29 years old with type 1 diabetes. CDR3s include the opening cysteine and the closing phenylalanine or tryptophan. The D gene is left open where the match is weak. Not every row has a clone size; where given, it reads once, few, many or a size class.

clone_size j_call v_call d_call cdr3_nt cdr3_aa
- TRBJ1-1 TRBV5-6 - TGTGCCAGCAGCCAACGCATGGAATGGACTGAAGCTTTCTTT CASSQRMEWTEAFF
- TRBJ2-5 TRBV29-1 TRBD1 TGCAGCGTCCCTAGGACAGGGGGCCCGGAGACCCAGTACTTC CSVPRTGGPETQYF
few TRBJ1-2 TRBV9 - TGTGCCAGCAGCTTCGCATCGGGCTATGGCTACACCTTC CASSFASGYGYTF
few TRBJ2-3 TRBV28 - TGTGCCAGCAGTTTACAGGGCACAGATACGCAGTATTTT CASSLQGTDTQYF
few TRBJ1-2 TRBV2 - TGTGCCAGCCGGATGACAGCATTCTATGGCTACACCTTC CASRMTAFYGYTF
many TRBJ1-2 TRBV30 - TGTGCCTGGACGACCACGCCAATGGGCTACACCTTC CAWTTTPMGYTF
few TRBJ2-1 TRBV11-2 TRBD1 TGTGCCAGCAGCGATCAGGGACAGGCATACAATGAGCAGTTCTTC CASSDQGQAYNEQFF
- TRBJ1-5 TRBV7-2 - TGTGCCAGCAGCTTAGCGCGGGGGGACAATCAGCCCCAGCATTTT CASSLARGDNQPQHF
- TRBJ2-5 TRBV11-2 TRBD2 TGTGCCAGCAGCTTACTAGCGGAGAGACAAGAGACCCAGTACTTC CASSLLAERQETQYF
- TRBJ2-5 TRBV6-1 - TGTGCCAGCAGTTATTTTGGTTCGGAGACCCAGTACTTC CASSYFGSETQYF
- TRBJ1-1 TRBV6-5 - TGTGCCAGCAGTTACACTAGGGCCCCGAACACTGAAGCTTTCTTT CASSYTRAPNTEAFF
- TRBJ1-6 TRBV5-1 - TGCGCCAGCAGCTGGGCGGAAGGTAATTCACCCCTCCACTTT CASSWAEGNSPLHF
- TRBJ2-7 TRBV7-2 TRBD1 TGTGCCAGCAGCTTAATGGGACAGGGGGCAAACGAGCAGTACTTC CASSLMGQGANEQYF
- TRBJ2-3 TRBV9 TRBD2 TGTGCCAGCAGCGTAGGGGTTAGCGGGTCCACAGATACGCAGTATTTT CASSVGVSGSTDTQYF
- TRBJ1-1 TRBV30 - TGTGCCTGGAGTGTATTGGGTGGAATTGGCTCTTTCTTT CAWSVLGGIGSFF
- TRBJ2-7 TRBV2 - TGTGCCAGCAGTGAAGAGTTCGGGGGTGGCTACGAGCAGTACTTC CASSEEFGGGYEQYF
- TRBJ2-1 TRBV2 TRBD2 TGTGCCAGCAGTGAAGATTGGGCTAGCGGCTACAATGAGCAGTTCTTC CASSEDWASGYNEQFF
- TRBJ1-1 TRBV7-2 - TGTGCCAGCAGCTTAGCGAGGGCATCCACTGAAGCTTTCTTT CASSLARASTEAFF
- TRBJ2-7 TRBV28 - TGTGCCAGCAGGCGGGGCCCACCCTACGAGCAGTACTTC CASRRGPPYEQYF
- TRBJ1-2 TRBV18 TRBD1 TGTGCCAGCTCACCTGAGAGACAGGGAGGCTATGGCTACACCTTC CASSPERQGGYGYTF
- TRBJ2-5 TRBV9 - TGTGCCAGCGGTGGGGACCAAGAGACCCAGTACTTC CASGGDQETQYF
few TRBJ2-1 TRBV30 - TGTGCGCAGGGCATCTACAATGAGCAGTTCTTC CAQGIYNEQFF
few TRBJ2-3 TRBV5-1 TRBD2 TGCGCCAGCCGCCTAGCGGGGACATGGACAGATACGCAGTATTTT CASRLAGTWTDTQYF
- TRBJ2-2 TRBV5-1 - TGCGCCAGCAGTTATGCCCCCGGCACCGGGGAGCTGTTTTTT CASSYAPGTGELFF
- TRBJ1-2 TRBV30 - TGTGCCTGGAGTGTAAGACAGATCTATGGCTACACCTTC CAWSVRQIYGYTF
- TRBJ2-1 TRBV7-2 - TGTGCCAGCAGCCCAGATTGGGCGTTGGGGGAGCAGTTCTTC CASSPDWALGEQFF
few TRBJ1-2 TRBV6-1 - TGTGCCAGCAGTCAAGACCGGGAGCAGGGTGCTGGTGGCTACACCTTC CASSQDREQGAGGYTF
few TRBJ2-2 TRBV6-5 - TGTGCCAGCAGTTACGGGGGCAACACCGGGGAGCTGTTTTTT CASSYGGNTGELFF
few TRBJ2-1 TRBV6-5 - TGTGCCAGCGTGACAGCAGCATACAATGAGCAGTTCTTC CASVTAAYNEQFF
- TRBJ2-6 TRBV6-6 - TGTGCCAGCATCCCCCGGGTATCTGGGGCCAACGTCCTGACTTTC CASIPRVSGANVLTF
few TRBJ2-1 TRBV5-4 - TGTGCCAGCAGCTTGACTTACGGGGGTGGTGGCAATGAGCAGTTCTTC CASSLTYGGGGNEQFF
- TRBJ2-6 TRBV4-1 - TGCGCCAGCAGTTTTATTGGGGCCAACGTCCTGACTTTC CASSFIGANVLTF
few TRBJ1-1 TRBV13 - TGTGCCAGCAGCTCGTTGGATTGGAACACTTCGAACACTGAAGCTTTCTTT CASSSLDWNTSNTEAFF
few TRBJ2-1 TRBV7-6 TRBD1 TGTGCCAGCAGCCGCCGAGACAGGGCCTCGAGCTCCTACAATGAGCAGTTCTTC CASSRRDRASSSYNEQFF
few TRBJ2-1 TRBV9 - TGTGCCAGCAGCGTAGTTGAGACTGTTGGGCAGTTCTTC CASSVVETVGQFF
few TRBJ1-2 TRBV29-1 - TGCAGCGTCGCCCGACGGATCCAGTATGGCTACACCTTC CSVARRIQYGYTF
- TRBJ2-7 TRBV4-2 - TGTGCCAGCAGCCAATCAACGGGGTCCTACGAGCAGTACTTC CASSQSTGSYEQYF